This T cell receptor beta chain appears in the sequencing data of a study of blood T cells in healthy people across ages. About this clonotype: Its specificity is unknown.

Study-level findings and limits: Expanded clonotype shifts may have been confounded, as the donors had an unknown CMV status.

Primers used in a second PCR of roughly 6 to 11 cycles were a sample-barcoded 5' primer and a J-beta primer mix. TCRdb re-called the 5' RACE reads through MiXCR, storing one row per CDR3 protein. Of about 1,400,000 distinct CDR3 sequences listed, roughly 64% are singletons. The people who gave samples were healthy Caucasians from Russia, aged roughly 6 to 90. CDR1 is SGHRS and CDR2 is YFSETQ in the germline V gene. Trimming stripped 5 bases from V and 2 bases from J, with 12 bases between. The CDR3 is 14 residues long. V gene TRBV5-1 combines with J gene TRBJ2-3, with a possible D match to TRBD1 (6 bases). Sequencing used blood. The sequence was collected from a man aged 18 to 30 in good health. The CDR3 coding sequence is TGCGCCAGCAGAACGGGACAAATCACAGATACGCAGTATTTT. Amino acids: CASRTGQITDTQYF.